A selection of T cell receptor beta chains follows, all from one sample in a study of blood T cell repertoires in COVID-19. Sequencing used immunoSEQ multiplex PCR; TCRdb keeps in-frame clones, though not all of them. The sample shows around 170,000 clones, 80% to 85% of them seen only once. Sample: peripheral blood. These receptors were taken from a middle-aged woman with acute or convalescent COVID-19. CDR3s include the opening cysteine and the closing phenylalanine or tryptophan. A D gene is named only where the DNA matches it firmly. For some rows the clone size is stated as once, few or many, or as a class when expanded; others skip it.

TRBJ1-2 | TRBV5-1 | NA | NA | TGCGCCAGCAGCTTGGTTCAGGGGCGCCTTAGAGGAGTCTACACCTTC | CASSLVQGRLRGVYTF
TRBJ2-5 | TRBV5-1 | TRBD2 | once | TGCGCCAGCAGCTCAACTAGCGGGGGGACCCAAGAGACCCAGTACTTC | CASSSTSGGTQETQYF
TRBJ1-2 | TRBV3-1/TRBV3-2 | NA | NA | TGTGCCAGCAGCCAACGGGAAGAGGGCTACACCTTC | CASSQREEGYTF
TRBJ1-1 | TRBV7-6 | NA | once | TGTGCCAGCAGCTGGGGGGGGGCCGCGACTGAAGCTTTCTTT | CASSWGGAATEAFF
TRBJ2-2 | TRBV5-1 | TRBD2 | NA | TGCGCCAGCAGCACCCGACTAGCGGGAGGGGATACCGGGGAGCTGTTTTTT | CASSTRLAGGDTGELFF
TRBJ1-2 | TRBV12-3/TRBV12-4 | NA | NA | TGTGCCAGCAGCCCCACCCCCGCGGGCTACACCTTC | CASSPTPAGYTF
TRBJ1-1 | TRBV7-9 | NA | NA | TGTGCCAGCAGCTTAGTTCAGGGAGGGACTGAAGCTTTCTTT | CASSLVQGGTEAFF
TRBJ2-5 | TRBV3-1/TRBV3-2 | NA | NA | TGTGCCAGCAGCCTCGGTGCTAGCGTACAAGAGACCCAGTACTTC | CASSLGASVQETQYF
TRBJ1-4 | TRBV6-5 | TRBD1 | NA | TGTGCCAGCAGTACACACAGGGGAGCTAATGAAAAACTGTTTTTT | CASSTHRGANEKLFF
TRBJ1-2 | TRBV18 | NA | NA | TGTGCCAGCTCACCACCCGGCAGGGGTCATGGCTACACCTTC | CASSPPGRGHGYTF
TRBJ2-2 | TRBV21-1 | NA | NA | TGTGCCAGCAGCAAGGGCGCGCGATTGACCGGGGAGCTGTTTTTT | CASSKGARLTGELFF
TRBJ2-5 | TRBV5-1 | NA | once | TGCGCCAGCAGCTTGCATCTAGCACAGCAAGAGACCCAGTACTTC | CASSLHLAQQETQYF
TRBJ2-7 | TRBV28 | NA | once | TGTGCCAGCAGCAGACAGGTCTGGGGATCCTACGAGCAGTACTTC | CASSRQVWGSYEQYF
TRBJ1-2 | TRBV28 | NA | NA | TGTGCCAGCCTTCCGATAGGGGCTGGGCATGGCTACACCTTC | CASLPIGAGHGYTF
TRBJ1-2 | TRBV6-1 | TRBD1 | NA | TGTGCCAGCAGTGAAAACAGGGGATTTTATGGCTACACCTTC | CASSENRGFYGYTF
TRBJ2-7 | TRBV28 | TRBD2 | NA | TGTGCCAGCAGTGTCACCTCTAGCGGGAAGCGCGGAGAGCAGTACTTC | CASSVTSSGKRGEQYF
TRBJ2-4 | TRBV5-1 | NA | NA | TGCGCCAGCAGCTTGGAAACAGGTGCAGCCAAAAACATTCAGTACTTC | CASSLETGAAKNIQYF
TRBJ1-6 | TRBV7-2 | TRBD1 | NA | TGTGCCAGCAGCTCGCTACAGGGGTTGAATAATTCACCCCTCCACTTT | CASSSLQGLNNSPLHF
TRBJ1-4 | TRBV30 | TRBD1 | NA | TGTGCCTGGAGTCCACAGGGGAACCCCGTATGGAAACTGTTTTTT | CAWSPQGNPVWKLFF
TRBJ1-6 | TRBV19 | NA | NA | TGTGCCAGTAGCCCGACTGCGGGACCTTCACCCCTCCACTTT | CASSPTAGPSPLHF
TRBJ2-1 | TRBV6-4 | TRBD2 | NA | TGTGCCAGCAGAGCTCCGGGACTAGCCAACAATGAGCAGTTCTTC | CASRAPGLANNEQFF
TRBJ2-3 | TRBV10-1 | NA | NA | TGCGCCAGCAGTGAGTCGGTGGGCAGGATGGCAGATACGCAGTATTTT | CASSESVGRMADTQYF